These T cell receptor beta chains were read from a single sample in a study of shared clonotypes between healthy human individuals. TCRdb keeps only in-frame clones here, not all; method: immunoSEQ multiplex PCR. The table shows about 1,800,000 clones, with around 96% occurring only once. Source material: naive CD8+ T cells sorted from blood. The receptors stem from a man aged 18 to 29 in good health. CDR3s include the opening cysteine and the closing phenylalanine or tryptophan. The order of the fields is J gene, V gene, clone size, CDR3 length, D gene, CDR3 DNA, CDR3 protein. The D gene is left open where the match is weak. Expanded clones are given a class, and other clones once, few, many or no size at all.

j_gene: TRBJ2-3; v_gene: TRBV5-1; abundance: .; len: 13; d_gene: TRBD2; CDR3nt: TGCGCCAGCCGGGGGGACCTCACAGATACGCAGTATTTT; CDR3aa: CASRGDLTDTQYF
j_gene: TRBJ2-7; v_gene: TRBV7-9; abundance: few; len: 10; d_gene: .; CDR3nt: TGTGCCAGCAGTTCGGTCGAGCAGTACTTC; CDR3aa: CASSSVEQYF
j_gene: TRBJ2-7; v_gene: TRBV11-2; abundance: .; len: 14; d_gene: .; CDR3nt: TGTGCCAGCAGCTTAGAAGCCTCGGACTACGAGCAGTACTTC; CDR3aa: CASSLEASDYEQYF
j_gene: TRBJ1-2; v_gene: TRBV10-2; abundance: .; len: 16; d_gene: TRBD1; CDR3nt: TGCGCCAGCAGTGAGTCAGGAGAGGGACAGAACTATGGCTACACCTTC; CDR3aa: CASSESGEGQNYGYTF
j_gene: TRBJ2-7; v_gene: TRBV9; abundance: .; len: 15; d_gene: .; CDR3nt: TGTGCCAGCAGCGTAGAGGACAACCTCGACTACGAGCAGTACTTC; CDR3aa: CASSVEDNLDYEQYF
j_gene: TRBJ2-7; v_gene: TRBV6-1; abundance: .; len: 15; d_gene: TRBD2; CDR3nt: TGTGCCATGGGCCTTGGATGGGGGGGGAGCTACGAGCAGTACTTC; CDR3aa: CAMGLGWGGSYEQYF
j_gene: TRBJ2-7; v_gene: TRBV11-2; abundance: once; len: 14; d_gene: TRBD1; CDR3nt: TGTGCCAGCAGCTACAGGACAGGGGGGTACGAGCAGTACTTC; CDR3aa: CASSYRTGGYEQYF
j_gene: TRBJ2-7; v_gene: TRBV5-1; abundance: .; len: 16; d_gene: TRBD2; CDR3nt: TGCGCCAGCAGCGAGGGACTAGCGGGAAGCTACTACGAGCAGTACTTC; CDR3aa: CASSEGLAGSYYEQYF
j_gene: TRBJ1-3; v_gene: TRBV6-5; abundance: .; len: 16; d_gene: .; CDR3nt: TGTGCCAGCAGTTACGGAGAACCGTTCTCTGGAAACACCATATATTTT; CDR3aa: CASSYGEPFSGNTIYF
j_gene: TRBJ2-3; v_gene: TRBV7-9; abundance: .; len: 15; d_gene: .; CDR3nt: TGTGCCAGCAGCTCCTCGGGGTTCGGGCCAGATACGCAGTATTTT; CDR3aa: CASSSSGFGPDTQYF
j_gene: TRBJ2-5; v_gene: TRBV7-9; abundance: .; len: 15; d_gene: .; CDR3nt: TGTGCCAGCAGCTTGCCCTGGACGGGGCCGGAGACCCAGTACTTC; CDR3aa: CASSLPWTGPETQYF
j_gene: TRBJ2-7; v_gene: TRBV6-5; abundance: .; len: 13; d_gene: .; CDR3nt: TGTGCCAGCAGTCAAATGGGGGCGCGGGAGCAGTACTTC; CDR3aa: CASSQMGAREQYF
j_gene: TRBJ2-7; v_gene: TRBV29-1; abundance: .; len: 13; d_gene: TRBD2; CDR3nt: TGCAGCGTTGTGGAGCGGGGGTTCTACGAGCAGTACTTC; CDR3aa: CSVVERGFYEQYF
j_gene: TRBJ2-1; v_gene: TRBV11-2; abundance: .; len: 12; d_gene: .; CDR3nt: TGTGCCAGCACGAAGGAGGGGAATGAGCAGTTCTTC; CDR3aa: CASTKEGNEQFF
j_gene: TRBJ2-1; v_gene: TRBV5-8; abundance: .; len: 13; d_gene: .; CDR3nt: TGTGCCAGCAGCTTTGGGGACCTGCGTGAGCAGTTCTTC; CDR3aa: CASSFGDLREQFF
j_gene: TRBJ2-7; v_gene: TRBV28; abundance: .; len: 13; d_gene: .; CDR3nt: TGTGCCAGCAGTTTACAGGGGTTACACGAGCAGTACTTC; CDR3aa: CASSLQGLHEQYF